Listed below are T cell receptor beta chains from one sample, sequenced in a study of identical twins. TCRdb passed the 5' RACE reads through MiXCR, listing each CDR3 protein once. The sample has approximately 700,000 distinct CDR3 sequences, 15% to 20% seen once; the top ten hold roughly 14%. In addition, the sample was reused for a study of T cells expressing NK-cell markers.

Sequenced input: PBMCs. Receptor source: a woman aged 18 to 35 in good health. Each CDR3 is given with its conserved first and last residue. D genes are given only for firm matches. A row's size may be missing; if present it is once, few, many or a size class.

abundance	v_gene	j_gene	len	d_gene	CDR3nt	CDR3aa
many	TRBV25-1	TRBJ2-1	14	TRBD2	TGTGCCAGCACAGTAGCGGGGGGGCACAATGAGCAGTTCTTC	CASTVAGGHNEQFF
.	TRBV6-6	TRBJ2-2	13	.	TGTGCCAGCAGTTACTCTGGGCTCTGGGAGCTGTTTTTT	CASSYSGLWELFF
.	TRBV10-3	TRBJ2-5	15	.	TGTGCCATCAGTGAGTCTCAGCGGTACCAAGAGACCCAGTACTTC	CAISESQRYQETQYF
.	TRBV7-2	TRBJ1-5	13	.	TGTGCCAGCGCCCTGATGGGGGCTCAGCCCCAGCATTTT	CASALMGAQPQHF
few	TRBV4-1	TRBJ2-7	18	.	TGCGCCAGCAGCCAAGCCGTCCGGCAATGGGGAAATGCCTACGAGCAGTACTTC	CASSQAVRQWGNAYEQYF
.	TRBV6-5	TRBJ2-7	16	TRBD2	TGTGCCAGCAGTTACTTCCGCGGGAGGCGGGCCTACGAGCAGTACTTC	CASSYFRGRRAYEQYF
many	TRBV6-5	TRBJ2-4	15	.	TGTGCCAGCAGTTACTCGTACCTCATGGGGGGCATTCAGTACTTC	CASSYSYLMGGIQYF
few	TRBV10-3	TRBJ2-1	14	.	TGTGCCATCACCCCCGGGGGGCTCTACAATGAGCAGTTCTTC	CAITPGGLYNEQFF
.	TRBV5-8	TRBJ2-7	13	.	TGTGCCAGCAGCACCCGGGTCCACTGCGAGCAGTACTTC	CASSTRVHCEQYF
.	TRBV6-5	TRBJ2-7	17	.	TGTGCCAGCAGTTACTCGGAAGGGGCCCAAAGCTCCTACGAGCAGTACTTC	CASSYSEGAQSSYEQYF
.	TRBV20-1	TRBJ2-5	14	TRBD1	TGCAGTGCAGTCCGACAGGGTCACCCAGAGACCCAGTACTTC	CSAVRQGHPETQYF
few	TRBV5-1	TRBJ2-7	15	.	TGCGCCAGCCGATCAGGAGGGACAGCTTCCTACGAGCAGTACTTC	CASRSGGTASYEQYF
few	TRBV20-1	TRBJ2-3	18	TRBD2	TGCAGTGCTAGAGACCGGTTTGGACTAGCGGGGGATACAGATACGCAGTATTTT	CSARDRFGLAGDTDTQYF
few	TRBV15	TRBJ2-7	15	.	TGTGCCACCAGCAGAGATGGGAGGGGGGTGAACGAGCAGTACTTC	CATSRDGRGVNEQYF
few	TRBV10-2	TRBJ2-1	11	TRBD1	TGCGCCAGCGACAGGGGTAATGAGCAGTTCTTC	CASDRGNEQFF
.	TRBV5-1	TRBJ2-3	16	TRBD2	TGCGCCAGCAGCTTGAGACTAGCGGGAGGCTCAGATACGCAGTATTTT	CASSLRLAGGSDTQYF
.	TRBV12-3/TRBV12-4	TRBJ2-1	16	.	TGTGCCAGCAGTTTATTACGGGGGTTACTTTACAATGAGCAGTTCTTC	CASSLLRGLLYNEQFF
.	TRBV10-3	TRBJ1-1	13	.	TGTGCCATCACTACCAAAGGTTCCACTGAAGCTTTCTTT	CAITTKGSTEAFF
.	TRBV10-3	TRBJ2-7	14	.	TGTGCCATCAGAAAGACGGGGAGCTCCTACGAGCAGTACTTC	CAIRKTGSSYEQYF
few	TRBV6-1	TRBJ1-1	14	.	TGTGCCAGCACCTGGGGGATAGAGAACACTGAAGCTTTCTTT	CASTWGIENTEAFF
.	TRBV9	TRBJ2-1	16	TRBD1	TGTGCCAGCAGCGCTAGGGGGGACAGGTCTGTCAATGAGCAGTTCTTC	CASSARGDRSVNEQFF
.	TRBV6-5	TRBJ2-3	15	.	TGTGCCAGCAGTTACGGCGGGATGAGCACAGATACGCAGTATTTT	CASSYGGMSTDTQYF
few	TRBV18	TRBJ2-1	15	.	TGTGCCAGCTCACCACCGGCCGGGTACTTGGGGGAGCAGTTCTTC	CASSPPAGYLGEQFF
.	TRBV10-3	TRBJ2-2	16	TRBD1	TGTGCCACCCTACACAGGGGGGCCCCGGACACCGGGGAGCTGTTTTTT	CATLHRGAPDTGELFF
.	TRBV6-1	TRBJ2-7	15	.	TGTGCCAGCAGTCCCTTTACGGGACACAACTACGAGCAGTACTTC	CASSPFTGHNYEQYF
once	TRBV2	TRBJ2-1	15	TRBD2	TGTGCCAGCAGTGAACTGGCTAGCGGGGTGGGGGAGCAGTTCTTC	CASSELASGVGEQFF
.	TRBV11-2	TRBJ2-7	14	.	TGTGCCAGCAGCTTAAGAGACGGGGGCTACGAGCAGTACTTC	CASSLRDGGYEQYF
few	TRBV29-1	TRBJ2-1	12	.	TGCAGCGTTGTTAGGGGGAGCAATGAGCAGTTCTTC	CSVVRGSNEQFF
.	TRBV6-1	TRBJ2-2	16	TRBD1	TGTGCCAGCCCCGGGACAGGGGACGATTTCACCGGGGAGCTGTTTTTT	CASPGTGDDFTGELFF
few	TRBV20-1	TRBJ2-3	17	TRBD2	TGCAGTGCTAGAGATCACAGACTAGCGGACCCCACAGATACGCAGTATTTT	CSARDHRLADPTDTQYF
many	TRBV10-3	TRBJ2-3	15	.	TGTGCCATCAGTGAGCCTGGACAGTACACAGATACGCAGTATTTT	CAISEPGQYTDTQYF
.	TRBV12-3/TRBV12-4	TRBJ2-7	14	TRBD2	TGTGCCAGCACCGCGACTAGCGCTACCTACGAGCAGTACTTC	CASTATSATYEQYF
.	TRBV12-3/TRBV12-4	TRBJ1-5	14	.	TGTGCCAGCAGTGACTGGGGTATCAATCAGCCCCAGCATTTT	CASSDWGINQPQHF
few	TRBV25-1	TRBJ1-6	16	.	TGTGCCAGCAGTGAAGGCTTGAAAGGGCCGAATTCACCCCTCCACTTT	CASSEGLKGPNSPLHF
few	TRBV29-1	TRBJ2-5	15	TRBD2	TGCAGCGTTGAAGATTGGCTAGCGGACCAAGAGACCCAGTACTTC	CSVEDWLADQETQYF
few	TRBV5-6	TRBJ2-7	16	TRBD1	TGTGCCAGCAGCTCAATACAGGGGGGTAAACCCTACGAGCAGTACTTC	CASSSIQGGKPYEQYF
.	TRBV29-1	TRBJ2-2	14	TRBD1	TGCAGCGTCTCAAGACAGGGCGGCACCGGGGAGCTGTTTTTT	CSVSRQGGTGELFF
few	TRBV7-2	TRBJ1-6	16	.	TGTGCCAGCAGCTTATCGTATCAGATCGGGGGATCACCCCTCCACTTT	CASSLSYQIGGSPLHF
few	TRBV29-1	TRBJ2-1	14	TRBD1	TGCAGCGTTGAAAGGGGACAGGGGGCCAGTGAGCAGTTCTTC	CSVERGQGASEQFF
few	TRBV5-8	TRBJ2-1	13	TRBD1	TGTGCCAGCAGCTGGAACAGGGGCAATGAGCAGTTCTTC	CASSWNRGNEQFF
few	TRBV20-1	TRBJ2-7	15	TRBD2	TGCAGTGCTAGCCCAACTAGCGGCTACTCCTACGAGCAGTACTTC	CSASPTSGYSYEQYF
few	TRBV15	TRBJ1-6	15	.	TGTGCCACCAGCAGATCGGGGGTTTTGGATTCACCCCTCCACTTT	CATSRSGVLDSPLHF
.	TRBV5-6	TRBJ2-2	13	TRBD1	TGTGCCAGCAGCCAACAGGGGGTCGGGGAGCTGTTTTTT	CASSQQGVGELFF
.	TRBV12-3/TRBV12-4	TRBJ2-3	15	TRBD1	TGTGCCAGCAGTTTACGAGGACAGGGCACAGATACGCAGTATTTT	CASSLRGQGTDTQYF
.	TRBV10-3	TRBJ2-5	15	.	TGTGCCATCAGTGAGTCGGGGACAAAGCGAGAGACCCAGTACTTC	CAISESGTKRETQYF
.	TRBV6-5	TRBJ1-1	13	.	TGTGCCAGCAGTTACTCCCGAGTAAAAGAAGCTTTCTTT	CASSYSRVKEAFF
few	TRBV20-1	TRBJ2-5	11	.	TGCAGTGCCCGGCTGCCCAATACCCAGTACTTC	CSARLPNTQYF
.	TRBV7-9	TRBJ1-1	12	.	TGTGCCAGCAGCGCCGTTAACACTGAAGCTTTCTTT	CASSAVNTEAFF
many	TRBV6-7	TRBJ2-3	17	TRBD2	TGTGCCAGCAGTTACCCTAGAGCGGGAGGGCCGACAGATACGCAGTATTTT	CASSYPRAGGPTDTQYF
.	TRBV27	TRBJ2-7	16	.	TGTGCCAGCAGCCCATCGGACGGGAGCCGTAGCCACGAGCAGTACTTC	CASSPSDGSRSHEQYF
few	TRBV7-9	TRBJ1-4	16	TRBD1	TGTGCCAGCAGCTTGGGACAGTCTACCTTTAATGAAAAACTGTTTTTT	CASSLGQSTFNEKLFF
many	TRBV12-3/TRBV12-4	TRBJ2-6	14	.	TGTGCCAGCAGTCTCAGGGTTGGGGCCAACGTCCTGACTTTC	CASSLRVGANVLTF
.	TRBV9	TRBJ1-5	15	.	TGTGCCAGCAGCGAGGGAGGGGGGCAGGATCAGCCCCAGCATTTT	CASSEGGGQDQPQHF
many	TRBV6-5	TRBJ2-4	13	.	TGTGCCAGCAGTACTTCACGACATGACATTCAGTACTTC	CASSTSRHDIQYF
few	TRBV10-3	TRBJ2-3	13	.	TGTGCCATCAAAGCCCCTAGCACAGATACGCAGTATTTT	CAIKAPSTDTQYF
few	TRBV7-9	TRBJ2-1	14	.	TGTGCCAGCAGCTTAGTCGGGGATCGCAATGAGCAGTTCTTC	CASSLVGDRNEQFF
.	TRBV20-1	TRBJ2-7	13	TRBD1	TGCAGTGCTGCCCGGGACAGGGGAGGCGAGCAGTACTTC	CSAARDRGGEQYF
.	TRBV5-1	TRBJ2-2	17	.	TGCGCCAGCAGCTTGATTGCAGGCTCCGCGAACACCGGGGAGCTGTTTTTT	CASSLIAGSANTGELFF
.	TRBV11-2	TRBJ2-1	16	TRBD2	TGTGCCAGCAGCTTACCTAGCGGGAGGGCCGCGCGAGAGCAGTTCTTC	CASSLPSGRAAREQFF
.	TRBV24-1	TRBJ1-2	15	.	TGTGCCACCAGTGATGGGTTTTACTTATTGTATGGCTACACCTTC	CATSDGFYLLYGYTF